Here is one T cell receptor (beta chain) with its context. Its antigen is still unknown. An even split of each subset's genomic DNA across several immunoSEQ plates was performed. Some clones are missing from TCRdb's copy, which holds only in-frame ones; the method was immunoSEQ multiplex PCR. Here the sample spans some 2,500,000 clones, roughly 92% being singletons. The data are from a study of shared clonotypes between healthy human individuals. Overall study: Researchers drew samples from two women and a few men aged 18 to 49.

Germline V gives CDR1 SQVTM, CDR2 ANQGSEA. V was pared by 2 bases and J by 1 base, with 6 bases of the junction left unmatched. The CDR3 consists of 15 residues. Notes on the study in general: Read depth was anticipated to influence clonotype sharing among donors. A reduction in generation probabilities was seen for non-shared clonotypes relative to those shared by all four donors.

The chain has TRBV29-1 and TRBJ2-3; 7 bases fit TRBD1. The clonotype was recovered from a man aged 18 to 29 in good health. Some clones in this sample may be carry-over from other donors' samples. Material for sequencing was naive CD4+ T cells from PBMCs. Subset noted: CD45RA+ positively selected. The CDR3: CSVETLGQGTDTQYF. The CDR3 nucleotides read TGCAGCGTTGAAACTTTAGGACAGGGCACAGATACGCAGTATTTT.